The 20 T cell receptor beta chains in this list originate from one sample, sequenced in a study of T cell changes during pregnancy in multiple sclerosis. The protocol was immunoSEQ multiplex PCR, while the TCRdb copy is restricted to in-frame clones and leaves out a portion. The sample holds 45,000 to 65,000 clones, around 90% seen once. The material sequenced was peripheral blood, taken after pregnancy. These receptors were obtained from a female donor in good health, enrolled as a control in a pregnancy study.

The chain recombines TRBV5-5 with TRBJ2-3, with a possible D match to TRBD2 (5 bases). CDR3 size: 13 residues. Germline V CDR1 and CDR2: SGHKS, YYEKEE (reference sequence). Trimming left V 2 bases short and J 6 bases short, with 10 bases between. The CDR3 spells CASSLNSGDTQYF. In nucleotides, the CDR3 is TGTGCCAGCAGCTTAAACTCGGGGGATACGCAGTATTTT.

The chain combines TRBV18 with TRBJ1-4; 9 bases line up with TRBD1. V was clipped by 8 bases and J by 8 bases; unmatched bases: 12. The germline V gene encodes CDR1 KGHSH and CDR2 LQKENI. The CDR3 is 15 residues long. Here the CDR3 reads CASTLQGAKSEKLFF. In nucleotides, the CDR3 is TGTGCCAGCACCTTACAGGGGGCGAAATCGGAAAAACTGTTTTTT.

The rearrangement joins TRBV10-3 to TRBJ1-2, with 8 bases aligning to TRBD1. V lost 3 bases and J lost 8; bases outside the gene matches: 14. CDR3 length: 16 amino acids. Germline lookup yields CDR1 ENHRY and CDR2 SYGVKD. The CDR3 sequence is CAISDGGYVGTGGYTF. In nucleotides, the CDR3 is TGTGCCATCAGTGACGGGGGATATGTAGGGACAGGAGGCTACACCTTC.

The V and J genes are TRBV7-9 and TRBJ1-4; D might be TRBD1 (5 bases). This CDR3 contains 15 residues. Trimming removed 1 base from V and 8 bases from J, with 14 bases in between. Looked up from germline, CDR1 is SEHNR and CDR2 is FQNEAQ (reference sequence). Written as DNA, the CDR3 is TGTGCCAGCAGCTTAGGGGGGACTCGAGGGGAAAAACTGTTTTTT. Protein: CASSLGGTRGEKLFF. The complete variable domain, with remaining parts taken from reference TRBV7-9 and TRBJ1-4, reads DTGVSQNPRHKITKRGQNVTFRCDPISEHNRLYWYRQTLGQGPEFLTYFQNEAQLEKSRLLSDRFSAERPKGSFSTLEIQRTEQGDSAMYLCASSLGGTRGEKLFFGSGTQLSVL.

The rearrangement joins TRBV14 to TRBJ2-7; 9 nucleotides align to TRBD2. Per germline, CDR1 SGHDN and CDR2 FVKESK. J lost 6 bases, V lost 4 bases, and 7 bases had no gene match. This CDR3 has 14 residues. The CDR3 DNA reads TGTGCCAGCAGCCCCTTAGCGGGAGACGGCGAGCAGTACTTC. Translated, it gives CASSPLAGDGEQYF.

This clone was seen just once. CDR3 sequence reads: CASSAGAGGHEQYF. For the CDR3, the DNA is TGTGCCAGCAGCGCCGGGGCAGGGGGCCACGAGCAGTACTTC. The genes are TRBV7-9 and TRBJ2-7, with 8 bases fitting TRBD1. Germline V gives CDR1 SEHNR, CDR2 FQNEAQ (reference sequence). V lost 5 bases and J lost 5; bases outside the gene matches: 8. This CDR3 region has 14 residues.

This chain connects TRBV4-3 to TRBJ2-7; a weak D match, TRBD1 (6 bases). This CDR3 has 15 residues. V shed 1 base and J shed 0 bases, with 10 bases lying between them. Germline CDR1 and CDR2: LGHNA and YSLEER. CDR3 coding DNA: TGCGCCAGCAGCCAAGGGACAGCTAGCTCCTACGAGCAGTACTTC. Protein product: CASSQGTASSYEQYF.

The chain has TRBV6-5 and TRBJ1-1, with 11 bases fitting TRBD1. CDR3 size: 14 residues. The J segment lost 7 bases and the V segment lost 8 bases, leaving 9 bases of the junction unmatched. Germline V gene lookup returns CDR1 MNHEY and CDR2 SVGAGI. The CDR3 loop is CASGRDRGYGEAFF. The CDR3 bases are TGTGCCAGCGGTAGGGACAGGGGGTACGGTGAAGCTTTCTTT.

This chain connects TRBV28 to TRBJ2-1; 13 bases fit TRBD2. The junction had 4 bases not matched to a gene; V was cut back by 5 bases and J by 6 bases. Germline V gives CDR1 MDHEN, CDR2 SYDVKM. The CDR3 loop spans 15 amino acids. DNA of the CDR3: TGTGCCAGCAGTCCACTAGCGGGAGGGGTCAATGAGCAGTTCTTC. Translating gives CASSPLAGGVNEQFF.

As DNA, the CDR3 is TGTGCCAGCAGCCCCGGACAGGGAACAACTAATGAAAAACTGTTTTTT. It specifies CASSPGQGTTNEKLFF. V is TRBV4-2 and J is TRBJ1-4; TRBD1 matches at 8 bases. Trimming took 4 bases from V and 0 from J; bases not matched to a gene: 4. There are 16 residues in the CDR3. The germline CDR1 and CDR2 sequences are LGHNA and YNFKEQ.

The chain couples TRBV25-1 to TRBJ2-1; 8 bases map to TRBD2. V trimming: 4 bases; J trimming: 4 bases; junction bases outside the gene matches: 6. This CDR3 is built from 15 residues. Germline CDR1 MGHDK, CDR2 SYGVNS. CDR3 coding DNA: TGTGCCAGCAGTGGTCCCAGCGGGGGATACAATGAGCAGTTCTTC. It encodes CASSGPSGGYNEQFF.

The chain carries TRBV15 and TRBJ2-5, with TRBD1 matching 7 bases. Germline V CDR1 and CDR2: LNHNV, YYDKDF (reference sequence). With 1 base clipped from V and 5 bases from J, the junction kept 7 bases outside the gene matches. The CDR3 covers 15 residues. The CDR3 sequence is CATSRGQGLQETQYF. The CDR3 bases are TGTGCCACCAGCAGAGGACAGGGATTGCAGGAGACCCAGTACTTC.

This clone appeared once. The chain carries TRBV5-1 and TRBJ2-5, with 10 bases that match TRBD2. CDR3 size: 14 residues. CDR1 is SGHRS and CDR2 is YFSETQ in the germline V gene. After removal of 0 bases from V and 7 bases from J, the junction contained 3 bases not matched to a gene. The CDR3 here is CASSLDWTSGTQYF. CDR3 bases: TGCGCCAGCAGCTTGGACTGGACTAGCGGGACCCAGTACTTC.

The sample holds one count of this clone. The chain has TRBV25-1 and TRBJ2-2, with TRBD1 matching 8 bases. The ends lost 8 bases at V and 0 bases at J; junction bases unmatched: 2. The length of the CDR3 is 14 residues. Germline V gene sequence: CDR1 MGHDK, CDR2 SYGVNS. CDR3 protein: CASEDRANTGELFF. The CDR3 bases are TGTGCCAGCGAGGACAGGGCGAACACCGGGGAGCTGTTTTTT.

The chain employs TRBV15 and TRBJ1-4; D possibly corresponds to TRBD1 (6 bases). V was shortened by 5 bases and J by 5 bases, with 12 bases between the two germline ends. The CDR3 has 14 amino acids. Germline-derived CDR1 and CDR2 are LNHNV and YYDKDF (reference sequence). The CDR3, as DNA: TGTGCCACCAGCTCTATCGGACAGAATGAAAAACTGTTTTTT. Its protein product is CATSSIGQNEKLFF.

The rearrangement uses TRBV19 and TRBJ2-5; 9 nucleotides match TRBD2. Germline V gene data show CDR1 as LNHDA and CDR2 as SQIVND (reference sequence). The CDR3 totals 14 residues. V shed 7 bases, J shed 1 base, and the junction held 4 bases outside the gene matches. The CDR3 nucleotides read TGTGCCAGTAATAGCGGGGGATCCCAAGAGACCCAGTACTTC. Translating gives CASNSGGSQETQYF. Variable domain in full (rest from reference TRBV19 and TRBJ2-5): DGGITQSPKYLFRKEGQNVTLSCEQNLNHDAMYWYRQDPGQGLRLIYYSQIVNDFQKGDIAEGYSVSREKKESFPLTVTSAQKNPTAFYLCASNSGGSQETQYFGPGTRLLVL.

This chain connects TRBV11-3 to TRBJ2-1; D gene ambiguous. V was clipped by 4 bases and J by 7 bases, with 5 bases between them. This CDR3 contains 11 residues. Germline V gene data show CDR1 as SGHNT and CDR2 as YENEEA. The CDR3 region is CASSSRNEQFF. The CDR3 DNA reads TGTGCCAGCAGCTCCAGAAATGAGCAGTTCTTC.

Here the CDR3 DNA reads TGTGCCAGCGAGGGCATTCTCTACGAGCAGTACTTC. Protein sequence: CASEGILYEQYF. The V and J genes are TRBV6-1 and TRBJ2-7, with D possibly TRBD2 on 5 matching bases. CDR3 length equals 12 residues. Per the germline V gene, CDR1 is MNHNS and CDR2 is SASEGT. Trimming cost V 8 bases and J 3 bases, with 11 bases left between them.

The chain links TRBV4-1 to TRBJ2-5; D is possibly TRBD1 (5 bases). The end of the DNA is better explained by TRBJ2-7, so the J call may be wrong. Germline CDR1 reads MGHRA; CDR2 reads YSYEKL. The CDR3 consists of 17 residues. CDR3 loop: CASSQAVGRQGTGEQYF. The CDR3 coding sequence is TGCGCCAGCAGCCAAGCGGTAGGTCGGCAGGGAACGGGCGAGCAGTACTTC.

The chain links TRBV6-6 to TRBJ1-5; a possible D gene is TRBD1 (6 bases). Germline CDR1 MNHNY, CDR2 SVGAGI (reference sequence). The length of the CDR3 is 13 residues. V dropped 4 bases and J dropped 11 bases, with 15 bases sitting between them. The CDR3 DNA reads TGTGCCAGCAGTTTGGGGCAGGGGAGTACCCAGCATTTT. Protein sequence: CASSLGQGSTQHF.